These 32 T cell receptor beta chains were all obtained from the same sample, sequenced in a study of cytomegalovirus exposure and HLA in healthy donors. TCRdb keeps only in-frame clones here, not all; method: immunoSEQ multiplex PCR. This sample yields fewer than 250,000 clones, of which approximately 87% are seen a single time; 5.5% to 7% belongs to the top ten. The sample taken for sequencing was PBMCs. These TCRs come from a woman younger than 30 in good health and CMV-seronegative.

This clone was observed a handful of times. The genes are TRBV5-1 and TRBJ1-1, with 8 bases lining up with TRBD1. The CDR3 loop spans 15 amino acids. V was clipped by 4 bases and J by 1 base; unmatched bases: 6. Per germline, CDR1 SGHRS and CDR2 YFSETQ. The CDR3 DNA reads as TGCGCCAGCAGCGCCTACAGGGGGAGGAACACTGAAGCTTTCTTT. Its protein product is CASSAYRGRNTEAFF.

This chain joins TRBV6-5 and TRBJ1-1, with D perhaps TRBD1 (5 bases). Germline V gives CDR1 MNHEY, CDR2 SVGAGI. V lost 1 base and J 10 bases, leaving 22 bases between the germline ends. The CDR3 sequence is 16 residues long. CDR3 sequence reads: CASSYLISGRVGGAFF. The CDR3, as DNA: TGTGCCAGCAGTTACTTAATATCTGGCAGGGTGGGGGGAGCTTTCTTT.

The gene calls are TRBV27 and TRBJ2-7; maybe TRBD1 (6 bases). Germline V gives CDR1 MNHEY, CDR2 SMNVEV (reference sequence). The CDR3 is made up of 15 amino acids. V was pared by 4 bases and J by 3 bases, with 16 bases between. The CDR3: CASSSRTAEFYEQYF. The DNA of the CDR3 is TGTGCCAGCAGTTCCCGGACAGCGGAGTTCTACGAGCAGTACTTC.

The chain recombines TRBV30 with TRBJ1-1; the match to TRBD1 covers 7 bases. Germline lookup yields CDR1 GTSNPN and CDR2 SVGIG (reference sequence). The CDR3 extends over 11 amino acids. The trim removed 5 bases at V and 6 bases at J, leaving 3 bases unmatched. CDR3 residues: CAWDRAAEAFF. The CDR3 DNA is TGTGCCTGGGACAGGGCGGCTGAAGCTTTCTTT. The variable domain in full, completed from reference TRBV30 and TRBJ1-1, reads SQTIHQWPATLVQPVGSPLSLECTVEGTSNPNLYWYRQAAGRGLQLLFYSVGIGQISSEVPQNLSASRPQDRQFILSSKKLLLSDSGFYLCAWDRAAEAFFGQGTRLTVV.

V and J are TRBV6-5 and TRBJ2-7; D gene uncertain. The length of the CDR3 is 15 residues. Germline loops: CDR1 MNHEY, CDR2 SVGAGI. Trimming left V 5 bases short and J 2 bases short, with 16 bases between. Written as DNA, the CDR3 is TGTGCCAGCAGTCGGAACCTCGGCGCTCCCTACGAGCAGTACTTC. Translated, it gives CASSRNLGAPYEQYF.

This clone was detected only a few times. The chain is built from TRBV6-1 and TRBJ1-5; D not resolved. This CDR3 region has 14 residues. Germline values: CDR1 MNHNS, CDR2 SASEGT. The germline V and J ends were trimmed by 8 bases and 1 base, with 12 bases remaining between them. CDR3 region: CASRGDLSNQPQHF. The CDR3 DNA reads as TGTGCCAGCCGTGGAGACCTCAGCAATCAGCCCCAGCATTTT.

The rearrangement links TRBV5-1 to TRBJ2-1; 9 bases match TRBD1. CDR1 SGHRS and CDR2 YFSETQ come from the germline V gene. The CDR3 has 16 residues. The ends lost 4 bases at V and 6 bases at J; junction bases unmatched: 11. The DNA of the CDR3 is TGCGCCAGCAGCCCTAACCGGGACAGGGTTGCCAATGAGCAGTTCTTC. Its protein product is CASSPNRDRVANEQFF.

The V gene is TRBV2, the J gene TRBJ2-7; D possibly corresponds to TRBD1 (6 bases). Germline V gene data show CDR1 as SNHLY and CDR2 as FYNNEI. The CDR3 runs to 13 residues. The germline V and J ends were trimmed by 5 bases and 4 bases, with 12 bases remaining between them. CDR3 sequence reads: CASSSQGLYEQYF. DNA of the CDR3: TGTGCCAGCAGTAGCCAGGGGCTTTACGAGCAGTACTTC.

The chain recombines TRBV6-6 with TRBJ1-3; maybe TRBD1 (6 bases). Trimming removed 5 bases at V and 1 base at J, with 9 bases between. The CDR3 has 14 amino acids. Germline V CDR1 and CDR2: MNHNY, SVGAGI (reference sequence). The CDR3 coding sequence is TGTGCCAGCAGTCTACAGGGTTCTGGAAACACCATATATTTT. Translated: CASSLQGSGNTIYF.

The chain employs TRBV20-1 and TRBJ1-1; no clear D gene. Germline CDR1 reads DFQATT; CDR2 reads SNEGSKA (reference sequence). V lost 6 bases and J lost 4, with 9 bases in between. The CDR3 covers 11 residues. CDR3 sequence reads: CSARWVTEAFF. The DNA for the CDR3 is TGCAGTGCAAGGTGGGTCACTGAAGCTTTCTTT.

The gene calls are TRBV21-1 and TRBJ1-2; TRBD1 reflects the table's D call only, with no check against the DNA. TRBV21-1 is reported as a pseudogene. The CDR3 consists of 18 residues. Here the CDR3 DNA reads TGTGCCAGCAGCAATCCGGGCAGGGGGGACCGGGTCGGCTATGGCTACACCTTC. This sequence encodes CASSNPGRGDRVGYGYTF.

The V call is TRBV2, the J call TRBJ1-1; D remains ambiguous. Trimming stripped 1 base from V and 7 bases from J, with 7 bases between. Germline assignment: CDR1 SNHLY and CDR2 FYNNEI. The CDR3 loop spans 12 amino acids. This CDR3 reads CASSEDRYEAFF. The CDR3 nucleotides are TGTGCCAGCAGTGAAGACCGCTATGAAGCTTTCTTT. The entire variable domain, with the rest obtained from reference TRBV2 and TRBJ1-1, is as follows: EPEVTQTPSHQVTQMGQEVILRCVPISNHLYFYWYRQILGQKVEFLVSFYNNEISEKSEIFDDQFSVERPDGSNFTLKIRSTKLEDSAMYFCASSEDRYEAFFGQGTRLTVV.

The chain is built from TRBV30 and TRBJ2-5; D is uncertain. Germline CDR1 GTSNPN, CDR2 SVGIG (reference sequence). This CDR3 is built from 15 residues. V lost 0 bases to trimming and J lost 5 bases, with 16 bases between them. In DNA, the CDR3 is TGTGCCTGGAGTGTACCGGCCCAGGAGTTGGAGACCCAGTACTTC. Its translation: CAWSVPAQELETQYF.

This chain links TRBV7-3 with TRBJ2-3; weak D call: TRBD2 (7 bases). Germline V gene data show CDR1 as SGHTA and CDR2 as FQGTGA. The CDR3 spans 16 residues. The V and J ends lost 0 bases and 4 bases respectively, with 14 bases between them. The CDR3: CASSLTIGGAPDTQYF. The CDR3 DNA is TGTGCCAGCAGCTTAACGATTGGGGGGGCACCAGATACGCAGTATTTT.

This sequence joins TRBV27 and TRBJ1-1, with D perhaps TRBD1 (6 bases). This CDR3 comprises 15 residues. Trimming shortened V by 1 base and J by 0 bases, and 9 bases separated the two germline ends. The germline V gene has CDR1 MNHEY and CDR2 SMNVEV (reference sequence). CDR3 DNA: TGTGCCAGCAGTTTATACGGGGGCATGAACACTGAAGCTTTCTTT. This codes for CASSLYGGMNTEAFF.

The chain is built from TRBV4-2 and TRBJ2-7, with 8 bases aligning to TRBD1. CDR1 LGHNA and CDR2 YNFKEQ come from the germline V gene. V lost 4 bases and J lost 1; bases outside the gene matches: 15. The CDR3 is made up of 18 amino acids. The CDR3 spells CASSPNPLGTGLSYEQYF. Here the CDR3 DNA reads TGTGCCAGCAGCCCGAATCCCCTTGGGACAGGACTATCCTACGAGCAGTACTTC.

The rearrangement links TRBV30 to TRBJ2-2; D is unclear. V lost 1 base, J lost 4 bases, and 4 bases lay in between. This CDR3 comprises 12 residues. CDR1 is GTSNPN, CDR2 SVGIG, per germline (reference sequence). Here the CDR3 DNA reads TGTGCCTGGAGTGAGGTCACCGGGGAGCTGTTTTTT. The encoded protein is CAWSEVTGELFF.

The chain joins TRBV28 to TRBJ1-3; D might be TRBD1 (5 bases). Germline lookup yields CDR1 MDHEN and CDR2 SYDVKM. CDR3 length: 15 residues. The V end was cut by 0 bases, the J end by 1 base, with 7 bases between. As DNA, the CDR3 is TGTGCCAGCAGTTTATGGCAGGGATCTGGAAACACCATATATTTT. Translated: CASSLWQGSGNTIYF.

The gene calls are TRBV7-2 and TRBJ2-7; D assignment may be TRBD1 or TRBD2 (6 bases each). The CDR3 contains 14 residues. Trimming pared 5 bases from V and 2 bases from J, leaving 13 bases between. In germline, CDR1 is SGHTA, CDR2 FQGNSA. The CDR3 sequence is CASSPGAFAYEQYF. DNA for the CDR3: TGTGCCAGCAGCCCGGGGGCGTTCGCCTACGAGCAGTACTTC.

The V gene is TRBV7-8, the J gene TRBJ1-5; tentatively, D is TRBD1 (5 bases). Germline V CDR1 and CDR2: SGHVS, FQNEAQ. The CDR3 covers 14 residues. V gave up 3 bases and J gave up 1 base, with 7 bases separating them. The CDR3 bases are TGTGCCAGCAGCTTCCCAGGGAGCAATCAGCCCCAGCATTTT. Translating it yields CASSFPGSNQPQHF.

This clone was seen only once. The V call is TRBV28, the J call TRBJ2-7; TRBD2 aligns across 11 bases. The germline CDR1 and CDR2 sequences are MDHEN and SYDVKM. V lost 5 bases and J lost 3; bases outside the gene matches: 3. The CDR3 length is 14 residues. As DNA, the CDR3 is TGTGCCAGCAGTGCGGGACTAGCGGACTACGAGCAGTACTTC. Its protein is CASSAGLADYEQYF.

V is TRBV29-1 and J is TRBJ2-5; 9 bases line up with TRBD1. J gave up 5 bases and V 7 bases, and 8 bases lay outside the gene matches. CDR1 SQVTM and CDR2 ANQGSEA come from the germline V gene. This CDR3 is built from 13 residues. CDR3 sequence reads: CSGRTGAFETQYF. CDR3 bases: TGCAGCGGCCGGACAGGGGCATTCGAGACCCAGTACTTC. Complete variable domain (other parts from reference TRBV29-1 and TRBJ2-5): SAVISQKPSRDICQRGTSLTIQCQVDSQVTMMFWYRQQPGQSLTLIATANQGSEATYESGFVIDKFPISRPNLTFSTLTVSNMSPEDSSIYLCSGRTGAFETQYFGPGTRLLVL.

This clone has a handful of counts. The chain is built from TRBV15 and TRBJ1-2; no clear D gene. The CDR3 contains 14 residues. Trimming left V 0 bases short and J 3 bases short, with 8 bases between. Germline loops: CDR1 LNHNV, CDR2 YYDKDF (reference sequence). CDR3 sequence (DNA): TGTGCCACCAGCAGAGATCGGGGAGACTATGGCTACACCTTC. This encodes CATSRDRGDYGYTF.

The chain couples TRBV27 to TRBJ2-7; D not certain. Germline V gene data show CDR1 as MNHEY and CDR2 as SMNVEV (reference sequence). The V end was cut by 5 bases, the J end by 5 bases, with 13 bases between. The CDR3 has 13 amino acids. The DNA for the CDR3 is TGTGCCAGCAGTCGGTATGGTGGCAACGAGCAGTACTTC. This codes for CASSRYGGNEQYF.

This clone was seen just once. The chain uses TRBV19 and TRBJ2-2, with 11 bases matching TRBD2. The CDR3 contains 16 residues. V was clipped by 4 bases and J by 4 bases; unmatched bases: 5. Germline CDR1 LNHDA, CDR2 SQIVND (reference sequence). Here the CDR3 reads CASSTSGGLITGELFF. In nucleotides, the CDR3 is TGTGCCAGTAGTACTAGCGGGGGGCTTATCACCGGGGAGCTGTTTTTT. The full variable domain, in which reference TRBV19 and TRBJ2-2 provide the parts outside the CDR3, is DGGITQSPKYLFRKEGQNVTLSCEQNLNHDAMYWYRQDPGQGLRLIYYSQIVNDFQKGDIAEGYSVSREKKESFPLTVTSAQKNPTAFYLCASSTSGGLITGELFFGEGSRLTVL.

The chain uses TRBV2 and TRBJ2-3, with 7 bases matching TRBD2. V was pared by 2 bases and J by 6 bases, with 2 bases of the junction left unmatched. This CDR3 is 13 amino acids long. The germline CDR1 and CDR2 sequences are SNHLY and FYNNEI. Here the CDR3 DNA reads TGTGCCAGCAGTGAACGGGGGGTTGATACGCAGTATTTT. This gives the protein CASSERGVDTQYF.

The chain combines TRBV7-3 with TRBJ2-2; 13 positions match TRBD2. The germline CDR1 and CDR2 sequences are SGHTA and FQGTGA. The CDR3 runs to 16 residues. The V gene end was trimmed by 5 bases and the J gene end by 7 bases; junction bases not matched to a gene: 7. The CDR3 is CASSAGLAGVNGELFF. CDR3 DNA: TGTGCCAGCAGCGCCGGACTAGCGGGAGTGAACGGGGAGCTGTTTTTT.

The gene calls are TRBV28 and TRBJ2-3; D is unclear. The CDR3 contains 13 residues. V was trimmed by 6 bases and J by 5 bases, leaving 12 bases between them. The germline V gene encodes CDR1 MDHEN and CDR2 SYDVKM. The CDR3 loop is CASSPRQGDTQYF. The CDR3 region has the DNA TGTGCCAGCAGCCCCCGGCAAGGAGATACGCAGTATTTT.

The chain recombines TRBV7-9 with TRBJ2-7; maybe TRBD1 (5 bases). Germline CDR1 is SEHNR and CDR2 is FQNEAQ (reference sequence). This CDR3 is 14 amino acids long. Trimming removed 4 bases at V and 0 bases at J, with 10 bases between. CDR3 region: CASSWQGYSYEQYF. The CDR3 DNA reads TGTGCCAGCAGCTGGCAGGGTTACTCCTACGAGCAGTACTTC.

The chain couples TRBV27 to TRBJ2-5; D uncertain. In germline, CDR1 is MNHEY, CDR2 SMNVEV (reference sequence). Trimming removed 3 bases from V and 4 bases from J, with 9 bases in between. This CDR3 is 13 amino acids long. CDR3 bases: TGTGCCAGCAGTTTCCAGGCACGAGAGACCCAGTACTTC. Amino acid sequence: CASSFQARETQYF.

This rearrangement joins TRBV5-1 to TRBJ2-7; no definite D call. V gave up 3 bases and J gave up 4 bases, with 14 bases separating them. CDR3 size: 14 residues. Germline CDR1 reads SGHRS; CDR2 reads YFSETQ. The CDR3 DNA reads TGCGCCAGCAGCTCCCGGGTCGACAAATACGAGCAGTACTTC. Translation: CASSSRVDKYEQYF.

V is TRBV30 and J is TRBJ2-7, with TRBD1 matching 10 bases. The J segment lost 5 bases and the V segment lost 4 bases, leaving 8 bases of the junction unmatched. Germline V gene sequence: CDR1 GTSNPN, CDR2 SVGIG (reference sequence). The CDR3 consists of 14 residues. The CDR3 nucleotides are TGTGCCTGGAAGGGACAGGGGATTTCGAACGAGCAGTACTTC. This gives the protein CAWKGQGISNEQYF.